This T cell receptor (beta chain) was captured by sequencing in a study of cytomegalovirus exposure and HLA in healthy donors. Study conclusions and caveats: The only immune exposure information that was available was CMV serostatus.

Per germline, CDR1 LNHNV and CDR2 YYDKDF (reference sequence). V dropped 0 bases and J dropped 7; count of bases not matched to a gene: 14. This CDR3 comprises 18 residues. The PCR employed 60 Vbeta primers together with 13 Jbeta primers. Sequencing was performed with immunoSEQ multiplex PCR; in TCRdb, only in-frame clones are kept and a portion is missing. This table has 120,000 to 150,000 clones, 82% appearing once. Worth noting for this clone: What it recognizes is unknown.

The source of this sequence is a middle-aged woman in good health and CMV-seronegative. Sequenced: PBMCs. The chain links TRBV15 to TRBJ1-4, with 7 positions matching TRBD1. The DNA of the CDR3 is TGTGCCACCAGCAGAGATGAGGGATCCATAAACAGGGGTGAAAAACTGTTTTTT. Amino acid sequence: CATSRDEGSINRGEKLFF.